This T cell receptor (beta chain) was found in a study of neoadjuvant nivolumab and ipilimumab in lung cancer. The CDR3 runs to 13 residues. Trimming shortened V by 0 bases and J by 5 bases, and 9 bases separated the two germline ends. Germline V gene lookup returns CDR1 SGHDT and CDR2 YYEEEE. Profiled with immunoSEQ multiplex PCR; TCRdb holds only in-frame clones, not every one. The sample shows 20,000 to 25,000 clones, less than 85% of them seen only once. The chain couples TRBV5-6 to TRBJ2-7; possibly TRBD2 for D (5 bases). Sequencing used peripheral blood, obtained before neoadjuvant nivolumab, alone or with ipilimumab. This TCR came from an adult with non-small cell lung cancer. The CDR3 coding sequence is TGTGCCAGCAGCTTGGTAGGAGGCCACGAGCAGTACTTC. As protein: CASSLVGGHEQYF.